This T cell receptor beta chain was retrieved from a study of cytomegalovirus exposure and HLA in healthy donors. Notes on the study in general: A prior analysis recorded that most TCR beta V segments were productive about 87% or about 30% of the time. Reportedly, HLA-A and HLA-B alleles of most subjects were accurately predicted from TCR beta.

The PCR contained 60 Vbeta and 13 Jbeta primers. Profiled with immunoSEQ multiplex PCR; TCRdb holds only in-frame clones, not every one. The sample has 150,000 to 200,000 clones, roughly 81% seen once. Germline V gene sequence: CDR1 LNHDA, CDR2 SQIVND (reference sequence). With 3 bases removed from V and 3 bases from J, the gap between germline ends came to 9 bases. The CDR3 is 14 amino acids. Details on this clone: Its antigen remains unidentified.

This chain links TRBV19 with TRBJ1-3, with unresolved D. The sequence came from a girl aged 5-17 years in good health and CMV-seropositive. The sample consisted of PBMCs. The CDR3 reads CASSMSSGGNTIYF. The CDR3 region has the DNA TGTGCCAGTAGTATGTCCTCGGGTGGAAACACCATATATTTT.